The 8 T cell receptor beta chains below come from one sample, sequenced in a study of technical replicates of blood from a few donors. The table came from immunoSEQ multiplex PCR; TCRdb's copy has only in-frame clones and leaves some out. The sample carries 78,000 or so clones, 91% recorded once. Sequencing was done on a sample of T cells isolated from PBMCs. Every receptor here comes from a human donor in good health. Some clones in this sample may be carry-over from other donors' samples.

DNA for the CDR3: TGCGCCAGCAGCTCTAAGACAGGGCGAAACACCGGGGAGCTGTTTTTT. It translates to CASSSKTGRNTGELFF. The gene calls are TRBV5-1 and TRBJ2-2, with 7 bases that match TRBD1. Losses at the gene ends were 3 bases for V and 2 bases for J; bases not matched to a gene: 7. This CDR3 region has 16 residues. The germline V gene has CDR1 SGHRS and CDR2 YFSETQ.

This chain joins TRBV9 and TRBJ2-1; the D gene is possibly TRBD1 (6 bases). Trimming left V 0 bases short and J 6 bases short, with 16 bases between. Germline V gene sequence: CDR1 SGDLS, CDR2 YYNGEE. CDR3 length: 16 residues. The CDR3 sequence: CASSVATLGTFNEQFF. In nucleotides, the CDR3 is TGTGCCAGCAGCGTAGCTACTTTGGGGACATTCAATGAGCAGTTCTTC. Full variable domain (rest looked up from reference TRBV9 and TRBJ2-1): DSGVTQTPKHLITATGQRVTLRCSPRSGDLSVYWYQQSLDQGLQFLIQYYNGEERAKGNILERFSAQQFPDLHSELNLSSLELGDSALYFCASSVATLGTFNEQFFGPGTRLTVL.

This rearrangement joins TRBV7-2 to TRBJ2-7; TRBD2 matches at 14 bases. With V trimmed by 3 bases and J by 5 bases, 6 bases remained unmatched. Germline CDR1 and CDR2: SGHTA and FQGNSA. This CDR3 spans 16 amino acids. CDR3 amino acids: CASSFPGTSGSHEQYF. The CDR3 bases are TGTGCCAGCAGCTTTCCCGGGACTAGCGGGAGCCACGAGCAGTACTTC.

This clone was found once. The chain couples TRBV7-9 to TRBJ1-4; no definite D call. The CDR3 contains 14 residues. Germline V gives CDR1 SEHNR, CDR2 FQNEAQ (reference sequence). V shed 3 bases and J shed 4 bases, with 9 bases lying between them. This chain's CDR3 is CASSFSGFNEKLFF. The CDR3 bases are TGTGCCAGCAGCTTTTCCGGTTTTAATGAAAAACTGTTTTTT.

V is TRBV4-2 and J is TRBJ1-4, with 8 bases matching TRBD1. The CDR3 is 14 residues long. CDR1 and CDR2 (germline): LGHNA, YNFKEQ. After removal of 1 base from V and 5 bases from J, the junction contained 0 bases not matched to a gene. In DNA, the CDR3 is TGTGCCAGCAGCCAAGGACAGGGGAATGAAAAACTGTTTTTT. It specifies CASSQGQGNEKLFF.

V is TRBV7-6 and J is TRBJ1-2; D is perhaps TRBD1 (5 bases). Germline lookup yields CDR1 SGHVS and CDR2 FNYEAQ. The V gene lost 3 bases and the J gene lost 8 bases, with 10 bases spanning the gap. The CDR3 contains 12 residues. The DNA for the CDR3 is TGTGCCAGCAGCTTGATCCAGGGAGGCTACACCTTC. Amino acid sequence: CASSLIQGGYTF. Filled out from reference TRBV7-6 and TRBJ1-2, the complete variable domain reads GAGVSQSPRYKVTKRGQDVALRCDPISGHVSLYWYRQALGQGPEFLTYFNYEAQQDKSGLPNDRFSAERPEGSISTLTIQRTEQRDSAMYRCASSLIQGGYTFGSGTRLTVV.

The chain has TRBV9 and TRBJ2-7; maybe TRBD1 (5 bases). From germline, CDR1 is SGDLS and CDR2 YYNGEE. The V gene lost 0 bases and the J gene lost 4 bases, with 11 bases spanning the gap. CDR3 length: 14 residues. Here the CDR3 reads CASSVEAGLYEQYF. Here the CDR3 DNA reads TGTGCCAGCAGCGTAGAAGCAGGGTTGTACGAGCAGTACTTC.

The chain is built from TRBV5-4 and TRBJ2-7; a weak D match, TRBD1 (5 bases). This CDR3 spans 13 amino acids. V lost 4 bases and J lost 6, with 14 bases in between. Germline lookup yields CDR1 SGHNT and CDR2 YYREEE (reference sequence). As DNA, the CDR3 is TGTGCCAGCAGCCTGGAGAACAGGCGCGAGCAGTACTTC. It specifies CASSLENRREQYF.